A selection of T cell receptor beta chains follows, all from one sample in a study of CD8 T cells in Susac syndrome. Using its own MiXCR run on the immunoSEQ multiplex PCR reads, TCRdb lists one record per CDR3 protein. The repertoire has 150,000 to 200,000 distinct CDR3 sequences, roughly 94% of them found once; the top ten carry about 0.086%. Material for sequencing was CD4+ T cells from PBMCs. These receptor sequences come from a human donor with multiple sclerosis. Each CDR3 is given with its conserved first and last residue. A D gene is named only where the DNA matches it firmly. The size entry is marked missing in some rows and otherwise reads once, few, many or a size class.

size: -; D: -; J: TRBJ1-5; V: TRBV7-2; DNA: TGTGCCAGCAGCTCAGGACAGTTTCAGCCCCAGCATTTT; CDR3: CASSSGQFQPQHF
size: -; D: -; J: TRBJ2-1; V: TRBV6-4; DNA: TGTGCCAGCAGTGACTCGTACCCGGACACTCATGACAATGAGCAGTTCTTC; CDR3: CASSDSYPDTHDNEQFF
size: -; D: TRBD1; J: TRBJ1-5; V: TRBV29-1; DNA: TGCAGCGTACGACAGGGGTTAGATTACAATCAGCCCCAGCATTTT; CDR3: CSVRQGLDYNQPQHF
size: -; D: TRBD1; J: TRBJ1-1; V: TRBV12-5; DNA: TGTGCTAGTGGTTCCCCCGGGGACAGGTGGGAGAACACTGAAGCTTTCTTT; CDR3: CASGSPGDRWENTEAFF
size: -; D: -; J: TRBJ2-1; V: TRBV5-4; DNA: TGTGCCAGCAGCTTGGATAGGGAGGATGAGCAGTTCTTC; CDR3: CASSLDREDEQFF
size: -; D: -; J: TRBJ2-5; V: TRBV15; DNA: TGTGCCACCAGCGGCAACCCAGGGACCCCCGCCCAAGAGACCCAGTACTTC; CDR3: CATSGNPGTPAQETQYF
size: -; D: -; J: TRBJ1-2; V: TRBV5-1; DNA: TGCGCCAGCAGCTTGAGCCAGGCTAACTATGGCTACACCTTC; CDR3: CASSLSQANYGYTF
size: -; D: TRBD1; J: TRBJ2-5; V: TRBV3-1; DNA: TGTGCCAGCAGCCAAGAAGGTGGGACAGAAGAGACCCAGTACTTC; CDR3: CASSQEGGTEETQYF
size: few; D: -; J: TRBJ2-7; V: TRBV27; DNA: TGTGCCAGCAGTTCGGGGACAAATCCCTACGAGCAGTACTTC; CDR3: CASSSGTNPYEQYF
size: -; D: -; J: TRBJ1-1; V: TRBV28; DNA: TGTGCCAGCAGTTTAGGATTACGAGGTGAAGCTTTCTTT; CDR3: CASSLGLRGEAFF
size: -; D: TRBD1; J: TRBJ1-1; V: TRBV7-9; DNA: TGTGCCAGCAGCTCCCAGGGACAGGGGACTGAAGCTTTCTTT; CDR3: CASSSQGQGTEAFF
size: -; D: -; J: TRBJ1-1; V: TRBV29-1; DNA: TGCAGCGCCCTGGGGGCTAAGAGGAACACTGAAGCTTTCTTT; CDR3: CSALGAKRNTEAFF
size: -; D: -; J: TRBJ1-4; V: TRBV30; DNA: TGTGCCTGGAGTCGGGGGGAAAAACTGTTTTTT; CDR3: CAWSRGEKLFF
size: -; D: -; J: TRBJ2-1; V: TRBV11-2; DNA: TGTGCCAGCAGCTTACGGCAGAACTACAATGAGCAGTTCTTC; CDR3: CASSLRQNYNEQFF
size: -; D: TRBD1; J: TRBJ2-1; V: TRBV5-6; DNA: TGTGCCAGCAGCTCCTCCTTCCAGGACAGGATCAATGAGCAGTTCTTC; CDR3: CASSSSFQDRINEQFF
size: -; D: TRBD1; J: TRBJ1-1; V: TRBV29-1; DNA: TGCAGCGGGGACAGGAGCTTACGGGAAGCTTTCTTT; CDR3: CSGDRSLREAFF
size: -; D: -; J: TRBJ1-2; V: TRBV20-1; DNA: TGCAGTGCTAGTTCCAGGGGCTATGGCTACACCTTC; CDR3: CSASSRGYGYTF
size: -; D: TRBD2; J: TRBJ2-1; V: TRBV20-1; DNA: TGCAGTGCTAGGGCCGTGGGAGGACTAGCCACCCATCGAAGCTCCTACAATGAGCAGTTCTTC; CDR3: CSARAVGGLATHRSSYNEQFF
size: -; D: -; J: TRBJ2-4; V: TRBV20-1; DNA: TGCAGTCTACAGGGAGATCACATTCAGTACTTC; CDR3: CSLQGDHIQYF
size: -; D: -; J: TRBJ1-5; V: TRBV6-2/TRBV6-3; DNA: TGTGCCAGCAGTTACTCGAGTTTTCGGAGCAATCAGCCCCAGCATTTT; CDR3: CASSYSSFRSNQPQHF
size: once; D: TRBD1; J: TRBJ2-5; V: TRBV27; DNA: TGTGCCAGCAGTTTAAAGACAGGGGGCCATGAGACCCAGTACTTC; CDR3: CASSLKTGGHETQYF
size: -; D: -; J: TRBJ1-4; V: TRBV18; DNA: TGTGCCAGCTCACTAAGACAGGATTCTAATGAAAAACTGTTTTTT; CDR3: CASSLRQDSNEKLFF
size: -; D: -; J: TRBJ1-5; V: TRBV30; DNA: TGTGCCTGGAGTGTACACGCCCTGCGGGTAGCCCAGCATTTT; CDR3: CAWSVHALRVAQHF
size: once; D: -; J: TRBJ2-1; V: TRBV23-1; DNA: TGCGCCAGCAGTCAAAGGGCGTTTAGCAATGAGCAGTTCTTC; CDR3: CASSQRAFSNEQFF
size: -; D: -; J: TRBJ1-5; V: TRBV12-3/TRBV12-4; DNA: TGTGCCAGCAGTTTAGCAAGCAATCAGCCCCAGCATTTT; CDR3: CASSLASNQPQHF
size: -; D: TRBD1; J: TRBJ1-5; V: TRBV30; DNA: TGTGCCTGGAGGGCAGGGGGCGCTCAGCCCCAGCATTTT; CDR3: CAWRAGGAQPQHF
size: once; D: TRBD2; J: TRBJ2-1; V: TRBV20-1; DNA: TGCAGTGCTAGGAAGCGGGAGGCCTACAATGAGCAGTTCTTC; CDR3: CSARKREAYNEQFF
size: -; D: TRBD1; J: TRBJ1-6; V: TRBV5-4; DNA: TGTGCCAGCAGCTTGGAGGGGGCCATGCGGACCCTCCACTTT; CDR3: CASSLEGAMRTLHF
size: -; D: TRBD2; J: TRBJ2-1; V: TRBV30; DNA: TGTGCTACCCTAGCGGAGGCCCATGAGCAGTTCTTC; CDR3: CATLAEAHEQFF
size: -; D: TRBD2; J: TRBJ2-6; V: TRBV3-1; DNA: TGTGCCAGCAGCCAGGGGGGGAAGGCTGGGGCCAACGTCCTGACTTTC; CDR3: CASSQGGKAGANVLTF
size: -; D: -; J: TRBJ1-1; V: TRBV20-1; DNA: TGCAGTGCTGGACAAGAAAACACTGAAGCTTTCTTT; CDR3: CSAGQENTEAFF
size: -; D: TRBD2; J: TRBJ2-1; V: TRBV11-2; DNA: TGTGCCAGCAGCCTAAGTGGGGTGCGGGAGTTTCTGCGCAATGAGCAGTTCTTC; CDR3: CASSLSGVREFLRNEQFF
size: -; D: -; J: TRBJ1-1; V: TRBV19; DNA: TGTGCCAGTCGCAACGCGATCAGGGAAATGAACACTGAAGCTTTCTTT; CDR3: CASRNAIREMNTEAFF
size: -; D: -; J: TRBJ2-6; V: TRBV7-9; DNA: TGTGCCAGCAGCTTCCGGCGGTCCGGGGCCAACGTCCTGACTTTC; CDR3: CASSFRRSGANVLTF
size: -; D: -; J: TRBJ1-5; V: TRBV7-9; DNA: TGTGCCAGCAGCACCCGCGGGGATGGGGATCAGCCCCAGCATTTT; CDR3: CASSTRGDGDQPQHF
size: -; D: TRBD2; J: TRBJ2-1; V: TRBV12-3/TRBV12-4; DNA: TGTGCCAGGTTTGGGACTAGCGGGAAGGGAGAGCAGTTCTTC; CDR3: CARFGTSGKGEQFF
size: once; D: TRBD1; J: TRBJ1-1; V: TRBV7-2; DNA: TGTGCCAGCAGCCCGAACCGGGACAGGGCCACTGAAGCTTTCTTT; CDR3: CASSPNRDRATEAFF
size: -; D: -; J: TRBJ2-5; V: TRBV20-1; DNA: TGCAGTGCTCACCCCCGTGCGCCGGGGACCCAGTACTTC; CDR3: CSAHPRAPGTQYF
size: -; D: -; J: TRBJ2-2; V: TRBV10-3; DNA: TGTGCCATCAGTGAGTCGGAAGCAGGGGAGCTGTTTTTT; CDR3: CAISESEAGELFF
size: -; D: -; J: TRBJ2-2; V: TRBV14; DNA: TGTGCCAGCAGCCAAGCAGGGATGGGGGCCGGGGAGCTGTTTTTT; CDR3: CASSQAGMGAGELFF
size: -; D: TRBD2; J: TRBJ2-2; V: TRBV9; DNA: TGTGCCAGCAGCGTAGCCCCAGCGGGATGGGGTATGGGCACCGGGGAGCTGTTTTTT; CDR3: CASSVAPAGWGMGTGELFF
size: -; D: -; J: TRBJ1-2; V: TRBV14; DNA: TGTGCCAGCGCAGCGGGGGCTTGGATTTATGGCTACACCTTC; CDR3: CASAAGAWIYGYTF
size: -; D: -; J: TRBJ2-1; V: TRBV7-3; DNA: TGTGCCAGCAGCCCCGGAGGAGGGGATGAGCAGTTCTTC; CDR3: CASSPGGGDEQFF